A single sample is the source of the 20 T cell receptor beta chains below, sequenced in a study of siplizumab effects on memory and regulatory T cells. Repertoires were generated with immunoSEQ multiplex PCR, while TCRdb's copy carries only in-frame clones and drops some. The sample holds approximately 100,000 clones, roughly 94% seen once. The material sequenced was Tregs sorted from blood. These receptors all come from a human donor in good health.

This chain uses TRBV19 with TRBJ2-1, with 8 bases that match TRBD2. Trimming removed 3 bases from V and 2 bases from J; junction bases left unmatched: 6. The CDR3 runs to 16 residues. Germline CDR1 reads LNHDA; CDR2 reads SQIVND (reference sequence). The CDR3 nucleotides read TGTGCCAGTAGTATTCGGGGACTAGATCCCTACAATGAGCAGTTCTTC. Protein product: CASSIRGLDPYNEQFF. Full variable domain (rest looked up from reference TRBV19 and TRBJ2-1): DGGITQSPKYLFRKEGQNVTLSCEQNLNHDAMYWYRQDPGQGLRLIYYSQIVNDFQKGDIAEGYSVSREKKESFPLTVTSAQKNPTAFYLCASSIRGLDPYNEQFFGPGTRLTVL.

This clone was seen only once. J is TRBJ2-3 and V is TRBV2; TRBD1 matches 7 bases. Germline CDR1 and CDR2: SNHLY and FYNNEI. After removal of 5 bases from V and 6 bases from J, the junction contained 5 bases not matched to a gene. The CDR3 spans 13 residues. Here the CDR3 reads CASSSGTADTQYF. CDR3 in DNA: TGTGCCAGCAGTTCGGGGACAGCCGATACGCAGTATTTT.

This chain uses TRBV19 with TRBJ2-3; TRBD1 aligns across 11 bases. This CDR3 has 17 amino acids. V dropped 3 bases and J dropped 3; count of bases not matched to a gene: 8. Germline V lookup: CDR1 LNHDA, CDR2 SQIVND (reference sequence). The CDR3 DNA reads TGTGCCAGTAGTATCGGACAGGGGGCGCTTCGGACAGATACGCAGTATTTT. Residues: CASSIGQGALRTDTQYF.

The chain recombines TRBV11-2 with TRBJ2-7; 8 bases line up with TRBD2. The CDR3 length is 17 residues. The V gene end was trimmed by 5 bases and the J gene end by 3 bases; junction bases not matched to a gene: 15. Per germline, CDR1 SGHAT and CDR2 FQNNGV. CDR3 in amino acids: CASSPILQREFLYEQYF. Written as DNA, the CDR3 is TGTGCCAGCAGCCCCATACTTCAGCGGGAGTTCCTCTACGAGCAGTACTTC.

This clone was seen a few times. The CDR3 nucleotides read TGTGCCAGCAGTTACTCGACAGCCTCCTACAATGAGCAGTTCTTC. Protein sequence: CASSYSTASYNEQFF. The chain is built from TRBV6-5 and TRBJ2-1; tentatively, D is TRBD1 (5 bases). CDR1 is MNHEY and CDR2 is SVGAGI in the germline V gene. The CDR3 loop spans 15 amino acids. Trimming stripped 0 bases from V and 0 bases from J, with 6 bases between.

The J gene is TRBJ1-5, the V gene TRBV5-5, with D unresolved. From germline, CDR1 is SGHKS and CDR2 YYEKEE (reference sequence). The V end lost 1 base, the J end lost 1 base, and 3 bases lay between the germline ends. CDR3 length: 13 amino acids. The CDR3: CASSLRSNQPQHF. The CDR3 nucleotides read TGTGCCAGCAGCTTGAGAAGCAATCAGCCCCAGCATTTT.

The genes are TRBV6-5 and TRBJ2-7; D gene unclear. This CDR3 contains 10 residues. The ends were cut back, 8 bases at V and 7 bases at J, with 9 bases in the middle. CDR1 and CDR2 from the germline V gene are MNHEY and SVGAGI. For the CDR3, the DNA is TGTGCCAGCGGAAGAAGAGAGCAGTACTTC. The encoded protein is CASGRREQYF.

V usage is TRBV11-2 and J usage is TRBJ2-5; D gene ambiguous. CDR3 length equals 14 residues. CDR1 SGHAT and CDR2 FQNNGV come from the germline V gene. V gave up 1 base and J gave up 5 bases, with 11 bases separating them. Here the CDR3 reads CASSLVSVGETQYF. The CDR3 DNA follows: TGTGCCAGCAGCTTAGTATCGGTAGGGGAGACCCAGTACTTC.

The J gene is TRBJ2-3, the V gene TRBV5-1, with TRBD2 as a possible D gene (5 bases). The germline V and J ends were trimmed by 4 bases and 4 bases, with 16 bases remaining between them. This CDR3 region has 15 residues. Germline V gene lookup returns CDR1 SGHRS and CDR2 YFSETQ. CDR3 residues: CASSVAGLPADTQYF. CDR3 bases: TGCGCCAGCAGCGTAGCAGGACTTCCGGCAGATACGCAGTATTTT.

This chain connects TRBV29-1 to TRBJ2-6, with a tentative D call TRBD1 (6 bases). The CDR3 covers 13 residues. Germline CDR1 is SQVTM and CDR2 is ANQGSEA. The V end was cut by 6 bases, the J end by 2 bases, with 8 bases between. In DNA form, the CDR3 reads TGCAGCGTCCCAGGGGCTGGGGCCAACGTCCTGACTTTC. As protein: CSVPGAGANVLTF.

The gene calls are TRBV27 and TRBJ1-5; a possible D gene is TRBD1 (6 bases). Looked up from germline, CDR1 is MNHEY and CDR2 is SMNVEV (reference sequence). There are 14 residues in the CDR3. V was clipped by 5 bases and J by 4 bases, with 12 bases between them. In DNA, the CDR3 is TGTGCCAGCAGTCTACAGGGATGGAATCAGCCCCAGCATTTT. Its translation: CASSLQGWNQPQHF.

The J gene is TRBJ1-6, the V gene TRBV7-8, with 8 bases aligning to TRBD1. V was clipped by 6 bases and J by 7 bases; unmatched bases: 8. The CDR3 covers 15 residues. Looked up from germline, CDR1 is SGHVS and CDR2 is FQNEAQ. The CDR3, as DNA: TGTGCCAGCAGTTTCGACAGGGGCGGGAATTCACCCCTCCACTTT. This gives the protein CASSFDRGGNSPLHF.

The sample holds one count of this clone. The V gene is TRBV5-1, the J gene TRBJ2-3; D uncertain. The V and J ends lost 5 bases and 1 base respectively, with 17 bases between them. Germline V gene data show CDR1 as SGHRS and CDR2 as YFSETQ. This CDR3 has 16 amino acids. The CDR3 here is CASSPLYGGRTDTQYF. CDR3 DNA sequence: TGCGCCAGCAGTCCACTATATGGCGGCCGCACAGATACGCAGTATTTT.

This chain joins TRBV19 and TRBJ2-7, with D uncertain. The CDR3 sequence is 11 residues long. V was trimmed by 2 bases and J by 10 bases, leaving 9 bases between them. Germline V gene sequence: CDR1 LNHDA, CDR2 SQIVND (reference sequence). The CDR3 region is CASSIIRLQYF. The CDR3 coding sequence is TGTGCCAGTAGTATAATCAGGTTACAGTACTTC.

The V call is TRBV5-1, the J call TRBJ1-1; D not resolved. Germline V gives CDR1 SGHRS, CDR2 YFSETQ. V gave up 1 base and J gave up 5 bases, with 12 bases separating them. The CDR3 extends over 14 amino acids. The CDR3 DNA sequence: TGCGCCAGCAGCTTGTGGGAAGTGAGTACTGAAGCTTTCTTT. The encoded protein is CASSLWEVSTEAFF.

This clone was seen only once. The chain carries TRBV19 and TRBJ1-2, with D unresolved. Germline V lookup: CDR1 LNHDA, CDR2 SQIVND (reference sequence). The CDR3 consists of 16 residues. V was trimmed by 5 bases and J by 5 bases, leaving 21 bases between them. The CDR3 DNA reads TGTGCCAGTAGTCCCCCGGGAAGCGGCTACGGATATGGCTACACCTTC. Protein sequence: CASSPPGSGYGYGYTF.

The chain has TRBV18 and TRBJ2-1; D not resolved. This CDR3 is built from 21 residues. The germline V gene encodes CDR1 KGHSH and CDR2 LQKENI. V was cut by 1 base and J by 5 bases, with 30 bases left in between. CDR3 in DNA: TGTGCCAGCTCACCACGGGCAGTGGCCGTGGCCGATATGAGTAGAAACAATGAGCAGTTCTTC. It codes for CASSPRAVAVADMSRNNEQFF.

Here the CDR3 DNA reads TGTGCCAGCAGTGAATATAAGAGGGGCGACGTCCTGACTTTC. It yields the protein CASSEYKRGDVLTF. V is TRBV25-1 and J is TRBJ2-6; the D call may be TRBD1 or TRBD2 (5 bases each). Looked up from germline, CDR1 is MGHDK and CDR2 is SYGVNS. The CDR3 is made up of 14 amino acids. Trimming shortened V by 0 bases and J by 11 bases, and 11 bases separated the two germline ends.

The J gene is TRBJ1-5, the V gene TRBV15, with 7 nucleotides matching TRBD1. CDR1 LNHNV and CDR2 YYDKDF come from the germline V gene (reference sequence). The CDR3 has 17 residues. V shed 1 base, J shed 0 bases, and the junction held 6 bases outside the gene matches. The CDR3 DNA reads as TGTGCCACCAGCAGAGCGAAGGGGGCGGGTAGCAATCAGCCCCAGCATTTT. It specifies CATSRAKGAGSNQPQHF.

CDR3 protein: CASSVHSSGANVLTF. In DNA form, the CDR3 reads TGTGCCAGCAGTGTTCATAGCTCTGGGGCCAACGTCCTGACTTTC. The J gene is TRBJ2-6, the V gene TRBV6-1, with no clear D. With 4 bases removed from V and 0 bases from J, the gap between germline ends came to 7 bases. Germline V gives CDR1 MNHNS, CDR2 SASEGT. The CDR3 sequence is 15 residues long.